This TCR beta chain was captured in a study of CD8+ T cells in alopecia areata. V lost 3 bases and J lost 0, with 2 bases in between. Germline V gene sequence: CDR1 MNHGY, CDR2 SVAAGI. The CDR3 length is 12 residues. cDNA serving as the sequencing template came from extracted, reverse transcribed RNA. Sequencing was performed with immunoSEQ multiplex PCR; in TCRdb, only in-frame clones are kept and a portion is missing. The sample holds approximately 150,000 clones, 58% seen once. This clone was seen a handful of times. Treatment indicated: oral pan-JAK inhibitor, 5-10 mg twice daily. Sequencing used CD4+ T cells sorted from blood, obtained at approximately week 61, from a patient treated with tofacitinib. The chain carries TRBV6-9 and TRBJ2-5; no clear D. The receptor's source is a human donor with alopecia areata. The CDR3 reads CASSYNQETQYF. The DNA of the CDR3 is TGTGCCAGCAGTTACAACCAAGAGACCCAGTACTTC.